This T cell receptor (beta chain) emerged from a study of shared clonotypes between healthy human individuals. About this clone: Its target is unknown.

Study results and limitations: An effect of sequencing depth on clonotype sharing among donors was expected. Across a handful of donors, naive CD4 shared approximately 4.5%, naive CD8 about 3.2%, memory CD4 2% to 2.5%, memory CD8 around 0.42%. In general, naive subsets displayed greater estimated richness than memory subsets did.

Trimming cost V 6 bases and J 3 bases; bases outside gene matches: 4. CDR3 size: 14 residues. Per the germline V gene, CDR1 is SGHTA and CDR2 is FQGNSA. Clones were read by immunoSEQ multiplex PCR, and TCRdb kept only the in-frame ones, dropping some. The repertoire consists of 2.5 million or so clones, with just over 90% occurring once and the leading ten covering around 0.14%. Sequenced material: naive CD4+ T cells sorted from blood. Sample subset: CD45RA+ positively selected. The receptor was derived from a man between 18 and 35 years old in good health. The rearrangement links TRBV7-2 to TRBJ1-3; TRBD1 agrees at 8 bases. CDR3 residues: CASRLQGGGNTIYF. The DNA for the CDR3 is TGTGCCAGCAGACTACAGGGGGGTGGAAACACCATATATTTT.